This is a list of T cell receptor beta chains from one sample in a study of shared clonotypes between healthy human individuals. The protocol was immunoSEQ multiplex PCR, while the TCRdb copy is restricted to in-frame clones and leaves out a portion. Of approximately 88,000 clones in the sample, almost 70% were seen once. The sequenced sample was memory CD8+ T cells sorted from blood. These receptors came from a man aged 25-45 years in good health. The CDR3 runs from the conserved cysteine through the conserved F or W. The order of the fields is J gene, D gene, clone size, V gene, CDR3 protein, CDR3 DNA. A D gene is named only where the DNA matches it firmly. Size tells how often a clone was seen (once, few, many) or the class of an expanded clone, and some rows leave it out.

TRBJ2-3 - once TRBV5-1 CASSKEDGYTDTQYF TGCGCCAGCTCCAAAGAGGACGGTTACACAGATACGCAGTATTTT
TRBJ2-7 TRBD2 - TRBV5-4 CASSIGTSSYEQYF TGTGCCAGCAGCATAGGGACTAGCTCCTACGAGCAGTACTTC
TRBJ2-5 TRBD1 - TRBV2 CASSSSGTGLYF TGTGCCAGCAGTTCTTCCGGGACAGGGTTGTACTTC
TRBJ1-5 - - TRBV27 CASSLSPTLPQHF TGTGCCAGCAGTTTATCCCCCACGTTACCCCAGCATTTT
TRBJ1-1 - - TRBV11-2 CASSSYVDNLKAFF TGTGCCAGCAGCTCGTATGTGGACAACCTTAAAGCTTTCTTT
TRBJ2-7 - once TRBV10-3 CAISEHAGYYEQYF TGTGCCATCAGTGAGCATGCGGGATACTACGAGCAGTACTTC
TRBJ1-5 - few TRBV28 CASSLPDNSNQPQHF TGTGCCAGCAGTTTACCGGACAATAGCAATCAGCCCCAGCATTTT
TRBJ2-7 - - TRBV9 CASSARAGEPYEQYF TGTGCCAGCAGCGCTCGAGCCGGGGAACCCTACGAGCAGTACTTC
TRBJ1-5 TRBD1 few TRBV30 CAWRGSYRGGNQPQHF TGTGCCTGGAGGGGCAGTTACAGGGGGGGCAATCAGCCCCAGCATTTT
TRBJ1-2 TRBD1 - TRBV10-3 CAISEGRGLSYGYTF TGTGCCATCAGTGAGGGCAGGGGGCTTTCTTACGGCTACACCTTC
TRBJ2-2 - once TRBV6-6 CASSYGLANTGELFF TGTGCCAGCAGTTATGGGCTAGCGAACACCGGGGAGCTGTTTTTT
TRBJ2-2 TRBD1 - TRBV4-2 CASSPMTGITGELFF TGTGCCAGCAGCCCCATGACAGGGATCACCGGGGAGCTGTTTTTT
TRBJ2-5 - few TRBV27 CASSRGMRVEETQYF TGTGCCAGCAGCCGCGGGATGCGGGTAGAAGAGACCCAGTACTTC
TRBJ1-4 - - TRBV7-2 CASSSQTGPNEKLFF TGTGCCAGCAGCTCCCAGACAGGCCCTAATGAAAAACTGTTTTTT
TRBJ2-3 TRBD1 - TRBV7-9 CASSLGQGSADTQYF TGTGCCAGCAGCTTAGGACAGGGAAGCGCAGATACGCAGTATTTT
TRBJ2-1 - - TRBV7-6 CASSFNGPAGYNEQFF TGTGCCAGCAGCTTTAATGGGCCTGCGGGTTACAATGAGCAGTTCTTC
TRBJ2-5 - many TRBV27 CASRPDRPVGKTQYF TGTGCCAGCAGACCCGACCGTCCGGTGGGAAAGACCCAGTACTTC
TRBJ2-1 - - TRBV2 CASSEALVLAEQFF TGTGCCAGCAGTGAAGCGCTTGTGTTGGCTGAGCAGTTCTTC
TRBJ2-7 - - TRBV7-9 CASSPSWQGSRYEQYF TGTGCCAGCAGCCCAAGTTGGCAGGGTTCCCGCTACGAGCAGTACTTC
TRBJ2-7 - few TRBV2 CASRSTSSAGQYF TGTGCCAGCAGGTCGACTAGTTCTGCAGGGCAGTACTTC
TRBJ2-7 - - TRBV28 CASSLGGSYEQYF TGTGCCAGCAGTTTAGGCGGTTCCTACGAGCAGTACTTC
TRBJ2-1 - once TRBV28 CATETGPGSINEQFF TGTGCCACGGAAACTGGGCCAGGGTCTATCAATGAGCAGTTCTTC
TRBJ2-7 - - TRBV27 CASKESLSLYYEQYF TGTGCCAGCAAGGAAAGCTTATCCTTATACTACGAGCAGTACTTC
TRBJ2-1 - - TRBV6-5 CASSTTGYNEQFF TGCGCCAGCAGTACTACAGGGTACAATGAGCAGTTCTTC
TRBJ2-1 - once TRBV29-1 CSVEYRIGGITYNEQFF TGCAGCGTTGAATATAGGATTGGCGGGATAACCTACAATGAGCAGTTCTTC
TRBJ1-4 - once TRBV20-1 CSATRPEKLFF TGCAGTGCTACCCGACCGGAAAAACTGTTTTTT
TRBJ2-3 TRBD2 - TRBV25-1 CASRSAGSGKTDTQYF TGTGCCAGCAGGAGCGCGGGTAGCGGGAAAACAGATACGCAGTATTTT
TRBJ2-1 TRBD1 - TRBV29-1 CSVETQGAVANEQFF TGCAGCGTTGAGACCCAGGGGGCAGTCGCGAATGAGCAGTTCTTC
TRBJ2-5 - once TRBV29-1 CSGTTAHRTQYF TGCAGCGGAACTACTGCTCACAGGACCCAGTACTTC
TRBJ2-1 TRBD1 - TRBV19 CASRPGQWLNNEQFF TGTGCCAGTAGGCCGGGACAGTGGCTGAACAATGAGCAGTTCTTC
TRBJ2-7 TRBD1 - TRBV5-4 CASSRRQGYEQYF TGTGCCAGCAGCCGAAGACAGGGCTACGAGCAGTACTTC
TRBJ2-7 - - TRBV6-6 CASSRGERGYEQYF TGTGCCAGCAGTCGCGGGGAGAGGGGCTACGAGCAGTACTTC
TRBJ1-5 - - TRBV7-2 CASSLAGLQAQHF TGTGCCAGCAGCTTAGCCGGGTTACAGGCCCAGCATTTT
TRBJ2-1 - many TRBV6-1 CASSLDYSSSNEQFF TGTGCCAGCAGTTTAGACTACTCGAGTTCCAATGAGCAGTTCTTC
TRBJ2-7 - - TRBV9 CASSPLAQGTDGQYF TGTGCCAGCAGCCCCCTGGCACAGGGAACGGATGGGCAGTACTTC